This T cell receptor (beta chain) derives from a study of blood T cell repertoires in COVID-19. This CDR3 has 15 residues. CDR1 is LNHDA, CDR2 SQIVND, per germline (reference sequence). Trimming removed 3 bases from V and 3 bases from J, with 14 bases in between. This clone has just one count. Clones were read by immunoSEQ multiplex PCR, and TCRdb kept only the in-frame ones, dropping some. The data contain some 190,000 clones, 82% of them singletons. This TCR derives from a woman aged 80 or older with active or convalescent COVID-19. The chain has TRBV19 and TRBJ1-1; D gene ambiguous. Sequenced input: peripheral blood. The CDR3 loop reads CASSIGSGGDTEAFF. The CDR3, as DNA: TGTGCCAGTAGTATTGGGTCCGGCGGGGACACTGAAGCTTTCTTT.